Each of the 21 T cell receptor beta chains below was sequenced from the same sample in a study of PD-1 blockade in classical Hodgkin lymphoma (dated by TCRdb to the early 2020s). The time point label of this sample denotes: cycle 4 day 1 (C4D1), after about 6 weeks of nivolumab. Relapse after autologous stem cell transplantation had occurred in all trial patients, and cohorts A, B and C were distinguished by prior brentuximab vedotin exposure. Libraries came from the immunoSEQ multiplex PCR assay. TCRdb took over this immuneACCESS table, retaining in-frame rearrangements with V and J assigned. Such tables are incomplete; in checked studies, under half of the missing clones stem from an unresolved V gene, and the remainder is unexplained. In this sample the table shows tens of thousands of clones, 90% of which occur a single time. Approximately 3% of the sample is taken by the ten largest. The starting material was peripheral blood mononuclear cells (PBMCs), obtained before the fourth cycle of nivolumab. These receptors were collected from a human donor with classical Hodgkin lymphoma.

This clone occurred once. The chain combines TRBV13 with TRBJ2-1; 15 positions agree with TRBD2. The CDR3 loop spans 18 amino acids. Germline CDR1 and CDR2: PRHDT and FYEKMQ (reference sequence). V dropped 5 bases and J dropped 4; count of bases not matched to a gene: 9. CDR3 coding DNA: TGTGCCAGCAGCCCCGATTCCGGGACTAGCGGGGGGTACAATGAGCAGTTCTTC. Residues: CASSPDSGTSGGYNEQFF.

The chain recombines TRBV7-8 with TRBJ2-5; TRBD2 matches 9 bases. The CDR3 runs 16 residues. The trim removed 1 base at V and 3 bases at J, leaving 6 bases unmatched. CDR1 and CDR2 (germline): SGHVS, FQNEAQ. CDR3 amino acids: CASSLVLAGAKETQYF. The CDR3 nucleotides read TGTGCCAGCAGCTTAGTTTTAGCGGGGGCTAAAGAGACCCAGTACTTC.

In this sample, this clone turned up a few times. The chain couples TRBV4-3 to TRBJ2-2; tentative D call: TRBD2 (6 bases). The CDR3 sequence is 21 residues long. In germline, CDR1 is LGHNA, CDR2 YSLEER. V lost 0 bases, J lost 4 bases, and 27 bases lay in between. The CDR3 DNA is TGCGCCAGCAGCCAAGAGGACCGGGTAGCGGCCTCGATAACCTTCACCGGGGAGCTGTTTTTT. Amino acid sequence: CASSQEDRVAASITFTGELFF.

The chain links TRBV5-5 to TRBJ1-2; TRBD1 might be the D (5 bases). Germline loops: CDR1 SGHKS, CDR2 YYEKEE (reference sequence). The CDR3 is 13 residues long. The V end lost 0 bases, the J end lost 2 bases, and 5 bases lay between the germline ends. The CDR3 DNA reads TGTGCCAGCAGCTTGGCAGGGAACTATGGCTACACCTTC. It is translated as CASSLAGNYGYTF.

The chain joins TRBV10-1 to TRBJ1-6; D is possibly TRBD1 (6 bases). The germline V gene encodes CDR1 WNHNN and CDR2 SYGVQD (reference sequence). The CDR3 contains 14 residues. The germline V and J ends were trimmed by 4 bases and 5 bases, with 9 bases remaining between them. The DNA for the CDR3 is TGCGCCAGCAGTGTTGGACAGAATAATTCACCCCTCCACTTT. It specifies CASSVGQNNSPLHF.

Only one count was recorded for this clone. This CDR3 is CASSHGQGGLSGNTIYF. In nucleotides, the CDR3 is TGCGCCAGCAGCCACGGACAGGGGGGACTATCTGGAAACACCATATATTTT. The chain carries TRBV4-1 and TRBJ1-3; 10 bases fit TRBD1. The CDR3 is 17 amino acids. V lost 3 bases, J lost 1 base, and 6 bases stayed unmatched. The V gene's germline CDR1 is MGHRA and CDR2 YSYEKL.

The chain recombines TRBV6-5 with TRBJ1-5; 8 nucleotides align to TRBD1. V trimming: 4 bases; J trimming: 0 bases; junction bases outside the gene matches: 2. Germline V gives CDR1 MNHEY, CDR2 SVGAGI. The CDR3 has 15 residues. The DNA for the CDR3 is TGTGCCAGCAGTTTGACAGGGGATAGCAATCAGCCCCAGCATTTT. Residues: CASSLTGDSNQPQHF.

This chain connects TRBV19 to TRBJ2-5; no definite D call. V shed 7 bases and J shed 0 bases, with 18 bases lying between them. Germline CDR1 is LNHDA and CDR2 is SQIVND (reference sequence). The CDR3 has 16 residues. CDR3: CASKGRGAPYQETQYF. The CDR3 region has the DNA TGTGCCAGTAAGGGTCGCGGAGCCCCGTACCAAGAGACCCAGTACTTC.

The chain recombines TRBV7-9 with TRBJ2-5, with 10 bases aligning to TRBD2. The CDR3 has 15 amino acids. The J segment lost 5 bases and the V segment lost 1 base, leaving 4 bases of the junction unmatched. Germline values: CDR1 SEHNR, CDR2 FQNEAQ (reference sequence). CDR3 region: CASSLGLAGEETQYF. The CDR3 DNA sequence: TGTGCCAGCAGCTTAGGGCTAGCGGGGGAGGAGACCCAGTACTTC.

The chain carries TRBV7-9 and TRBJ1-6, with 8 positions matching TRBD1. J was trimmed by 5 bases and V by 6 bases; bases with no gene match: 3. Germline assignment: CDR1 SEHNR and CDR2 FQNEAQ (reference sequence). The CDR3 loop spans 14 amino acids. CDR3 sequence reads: CASRPTGDNSPLHF. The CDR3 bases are TGTGCCAGCAGGCCGACAGGGGATAATTCACCCCTCCACTTT. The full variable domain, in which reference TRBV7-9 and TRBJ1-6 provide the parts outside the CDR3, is DTGVSQNPRHKITKRGQNVTFRCDPISEHNRLYWYRQTLGQGPEFLTYFQNEAQLEKSRLLSDRFSAERPKGSFSTLEIQRTEQGDSAMYLCASRPTGDNSPLHFGNGTRLTVT.

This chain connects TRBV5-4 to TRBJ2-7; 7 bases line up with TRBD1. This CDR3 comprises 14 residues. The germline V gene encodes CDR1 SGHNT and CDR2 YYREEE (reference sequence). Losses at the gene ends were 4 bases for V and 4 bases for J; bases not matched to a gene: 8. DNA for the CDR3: TGTGCCAGCAGCAACCCGGACAGGAGTTACGAGCAGTACTTC. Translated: CASSNPDRSYEQYF.

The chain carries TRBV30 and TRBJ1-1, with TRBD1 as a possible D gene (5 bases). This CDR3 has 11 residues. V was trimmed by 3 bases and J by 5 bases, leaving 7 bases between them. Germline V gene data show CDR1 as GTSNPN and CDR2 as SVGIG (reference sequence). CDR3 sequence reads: CAWRWGTEAFF. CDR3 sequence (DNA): TGTGCCTGGAGGTGGGGGACTGAAGCTTTCTTT.

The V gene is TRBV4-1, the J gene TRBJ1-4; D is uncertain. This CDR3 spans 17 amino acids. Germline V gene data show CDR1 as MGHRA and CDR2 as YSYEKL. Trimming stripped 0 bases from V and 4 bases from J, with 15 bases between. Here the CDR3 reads CASSQEEGYSLNEKLFF. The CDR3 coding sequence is TGCGCCAGCAGCCAAGAGGAGGGCTACTCCCTTAATGAAAAACTGTTTTTT.

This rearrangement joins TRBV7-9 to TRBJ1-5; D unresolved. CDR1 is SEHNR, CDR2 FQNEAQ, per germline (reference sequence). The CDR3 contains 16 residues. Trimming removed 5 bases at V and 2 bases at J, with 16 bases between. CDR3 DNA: TGTGCCAGCAGCGCCACGGGGTCTTCTGGCAATCAGCCCCAGCATTTT. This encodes CASSATGSSGNQPQHF. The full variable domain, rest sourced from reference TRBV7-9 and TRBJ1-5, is DTGVSQNPRHKITKRGQNVTFRCDPISEHNRLYWYRQTLGQGPEFLTYFQNEAQLEKSRLLSDRFSAERPKGSFSTLEIQRTEQGDSAMYLCASSATGSSGNQPQHFGDGTRLSIL.

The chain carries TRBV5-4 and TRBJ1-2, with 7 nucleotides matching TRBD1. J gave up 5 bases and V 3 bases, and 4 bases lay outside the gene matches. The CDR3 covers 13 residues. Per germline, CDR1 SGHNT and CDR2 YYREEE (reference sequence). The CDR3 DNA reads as TGTGCCAGCAGCTCGGGGACAGAATATGGCTACACCTTC. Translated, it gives CASSSGTEYGYTF.

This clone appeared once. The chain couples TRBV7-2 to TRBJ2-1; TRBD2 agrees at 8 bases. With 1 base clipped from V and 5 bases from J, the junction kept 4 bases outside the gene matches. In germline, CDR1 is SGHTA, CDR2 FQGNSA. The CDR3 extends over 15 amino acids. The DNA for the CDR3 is TGTGCCAGCAGCTTAGAAGCGGGGGAAAACAATGAGCAGTTCTTC. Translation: CASSLEAGENNEQFF.

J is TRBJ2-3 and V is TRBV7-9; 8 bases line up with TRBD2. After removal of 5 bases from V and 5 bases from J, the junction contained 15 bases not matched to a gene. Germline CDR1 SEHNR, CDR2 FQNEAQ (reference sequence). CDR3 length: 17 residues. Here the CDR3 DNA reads TGTGCCAGCAGCCCGCGGTACGCCGGGGGGGCGGGAGATACGCAGTATTTT. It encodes CASSPRYAGGAGDTQYF.

The CDR3 bases are TGTGCCAGCACCCGGGTAGGCAGGAACTACGAGCAGTACTTC. Its translation is CASTRVGRNYEQYF. The gene calls are TRBV6-5 and TRBJ2-7; D is ambiguous. The CDR3 has 14 amino acids. Germline-derived CDR1 and CDR2 are MNHEY and SVGAGI. V was clipped by 7 bases and J by 3 bases, with 16 bases between them.

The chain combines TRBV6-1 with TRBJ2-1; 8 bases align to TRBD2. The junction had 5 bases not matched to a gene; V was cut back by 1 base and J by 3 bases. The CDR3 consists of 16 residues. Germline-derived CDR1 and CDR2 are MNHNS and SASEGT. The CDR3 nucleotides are TGTGCCAGCAGTGAAGAAGTAGCGGGGCGCTACAATGAGCAGTTCTTC. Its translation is CASSEEVAGRYNEQFF.

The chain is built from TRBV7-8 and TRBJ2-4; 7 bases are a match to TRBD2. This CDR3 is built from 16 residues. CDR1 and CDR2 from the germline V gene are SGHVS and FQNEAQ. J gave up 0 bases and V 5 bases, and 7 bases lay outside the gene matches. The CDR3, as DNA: TGTGCCAGCAGCCATAGCGGGCGACTAGCCAAAAACATTCAGTACTTC. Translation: CASSHSGRLAKNIQYF.

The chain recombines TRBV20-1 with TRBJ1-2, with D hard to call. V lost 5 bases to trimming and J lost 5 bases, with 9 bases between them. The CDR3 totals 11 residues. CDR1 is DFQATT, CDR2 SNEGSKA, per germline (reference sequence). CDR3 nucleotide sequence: TGCAGTGCTTGGGCTGATTATGGCTACACCTTC. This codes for CSAWADYGYTF.